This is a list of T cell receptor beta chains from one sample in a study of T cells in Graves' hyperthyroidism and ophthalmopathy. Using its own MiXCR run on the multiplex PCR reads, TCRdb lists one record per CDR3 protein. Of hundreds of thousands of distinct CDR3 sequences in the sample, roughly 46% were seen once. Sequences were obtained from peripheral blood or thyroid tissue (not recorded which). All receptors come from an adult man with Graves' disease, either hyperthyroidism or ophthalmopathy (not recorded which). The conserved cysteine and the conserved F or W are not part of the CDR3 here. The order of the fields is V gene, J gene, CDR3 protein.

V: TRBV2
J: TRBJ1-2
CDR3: ATGQQTHLGGYT

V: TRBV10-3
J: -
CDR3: AISEPGQGNNEQF

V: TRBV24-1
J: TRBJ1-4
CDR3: ATSDGGANEKLF

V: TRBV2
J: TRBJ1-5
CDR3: ASSASSSSNQPQH

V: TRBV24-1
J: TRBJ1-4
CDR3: ASGLGPKLF

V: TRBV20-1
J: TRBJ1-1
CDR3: SAKNPGTENTEAF

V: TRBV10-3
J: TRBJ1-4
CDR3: AISRQGKLF

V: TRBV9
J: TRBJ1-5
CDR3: ASSVDRGGQPQH

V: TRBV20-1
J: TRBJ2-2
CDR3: SARVDRTLNTGELF

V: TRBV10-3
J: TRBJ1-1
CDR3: AISVDKGRYGTEAF

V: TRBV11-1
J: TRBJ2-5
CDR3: ASSFRDRTEKETQY

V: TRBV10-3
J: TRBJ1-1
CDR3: AISGDGAGQTEAF

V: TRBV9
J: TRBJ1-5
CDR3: ASSQDTGNNQPQH

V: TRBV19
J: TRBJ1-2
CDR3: ASSPSGEGSYT

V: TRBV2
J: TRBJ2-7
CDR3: ASSSRDRASLSSYEQY

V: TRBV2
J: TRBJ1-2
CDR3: ASSFGETANYGYT

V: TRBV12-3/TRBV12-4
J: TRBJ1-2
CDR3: ASRQDDRGLSYGYT

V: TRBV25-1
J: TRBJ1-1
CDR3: ACSAQRTSVNTEAF

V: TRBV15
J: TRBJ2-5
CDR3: ATASLDSTRETQY

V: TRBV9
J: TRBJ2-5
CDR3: ASSAGGAKETQY

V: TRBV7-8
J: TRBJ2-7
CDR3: ASRRLAGTYEQY

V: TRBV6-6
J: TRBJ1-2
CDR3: ASSYIRGPRGYT

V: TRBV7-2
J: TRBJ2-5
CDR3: ASSRAERTQY

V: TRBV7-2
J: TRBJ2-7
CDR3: ASSQERGREQY

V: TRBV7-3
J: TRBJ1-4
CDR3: ASSRLGEKLF

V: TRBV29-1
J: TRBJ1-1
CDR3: SVPGPNRNTEAF

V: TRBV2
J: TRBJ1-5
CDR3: ARRGLGNQPQH

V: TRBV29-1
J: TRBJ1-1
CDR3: SVRDRVNTEAF

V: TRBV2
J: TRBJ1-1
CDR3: ASSEKIQGDLNTEAF

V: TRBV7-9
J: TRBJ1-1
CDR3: ASSLGRQGYTEAF

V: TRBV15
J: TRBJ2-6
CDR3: ATSRVDRDSYLSGANVLT

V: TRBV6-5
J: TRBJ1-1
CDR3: ASSDRDRERTEAF

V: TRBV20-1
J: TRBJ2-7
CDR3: SAFILASYEQY

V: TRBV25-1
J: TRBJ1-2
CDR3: ASRIVGGSYGYT

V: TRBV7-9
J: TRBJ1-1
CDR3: ASSRRTGAPEAF

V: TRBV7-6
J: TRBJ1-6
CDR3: ASSSGVYYNSPLH

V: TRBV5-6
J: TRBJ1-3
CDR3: ASSLGPASGNTIY

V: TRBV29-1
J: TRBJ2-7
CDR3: SVDVGTGGGPYEQY

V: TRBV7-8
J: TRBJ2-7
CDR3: ASHGGNYEQY